This TCR beta chain was sequenced for a study of post-analysis software for immune sequencing data (dated by TCRdb to between 2014 and 2016). Describing the broader study: Relapsing-remitting, secondary progressive and progressive-relapsing multiple sclerosis were recorded as disease courses, and subtype annotation was lacking for some patients. The patient repertoires were compared against approximately ten previously published healthy control repertoires obtained from donors aged 6 to 25 years. A subset of samples was prepared in parallel using single-end sample barcoding, then pooled and co-amplified after Illumina adapter ligation. Broader findings and caveats from the paper: The control group was slightly older than the multiple sclerosis patient group. Multiple sclerosis patients had significantly lower normalized Chao1 diversity than controls, a result that suggests substantial peripheral T-cell clonal expansion. Significantly higher frequencies in patients than in controls were found for five or six TRBV segments, including TRBV5-6, TRBV5-1 and TRBV20-1. Direct clustering with F measure revealed strong co-clustering of samples prepared in the same batch, which led to a batch-effect correction.

The V and J ends are trimmed by 2 bases and 9 bases, leaving 14 bases between them. Reading from cysteine to phenylalanine, the CDR3 counts 14 amino acids. The only DNA kept is the CDR3, 42 bases in frame from the first base. Note on this clonotype: The specificity of this receptor is unknown. The input lacks base qualities; no much larger clone sits a single base away.

Library preparation was by PCR. TCRdb records Illumina HiSeq 2500 as the sequencer. Unique molecular identifiers were incorporated into TCR beta cDNA libraries to reduce PCR and sequencing biases. Some 500,000 cDNA molecules were obtained for every 1 to 10 million input T cells, so each molecule roughly corresponded to one T cell. The patient libraries were prepared and sequenced using the same protocol as the earlier healthy control dataset. Samples belonging to the same batch were prepared together, multiplexed and sequenced on a shared HiSeq lane. Processing in the source paper ran as follows. MIGEC handled the raw barcoded reads, throwing out single-read molecular identifier groups before consensus assembly and CDR3 extraction. Clonotype tables were post-analysed with VDJtools, normalizing diversity by down-sampling all datasets to the smallest sample size. Repertoire overlap clustering matched CDR3 amino acid but not nucleotide sequences to correct batch-related cross-sample contamination. TCRdb trimmed public reads at Q25 via fastp, called clones via MiXCR and kept in-frame beta chains. Rows with a matching CDR3 protein are joined into one entry that keeps the most common DNA and genes. The V and J calls and clone size are TCRdb's, not the authors'. The sample table lists some 890,000 distinct CDR3 sequences, 53% of them with a count of one. The ten largest make up approximately 4.3% of the sample.

To demonstrate the VDJtools post-analysis software, TCR beta repertoires were profiled from the peripheral blood of about a dozen young patients with multiple sclerosis. The multiple sclerosis patients were children and adolescents ranging in age from about 6 to 17 years. The chain uses TRBV12-3 or TRBV12-4 and TRBJ2-1; the D gene assignment is ambiguous. Sequencing was done on a sample of blood. The clonotype comes from a girl aged 10 to 17 with multiple sclerosis. The CDR3 in this case is CASSLKDVAIEQFF. The nucleotide sequence reads as follows: TGTGCCAGCAGTTTAAAAGATGTGGCCATTGAGCAGTTCTTC.